A selection of T cell receptor beta chains follows, all from one sample in a study of cytomegalovirus exposure and HLA in healthy donors. Generated by immunoSEQ multiplex PCR, the TCRdb table keeps only in-frame clones and is missing some. The table includes around 200,000 clones, 79% detected once. Input material: PBMCs. The origin of the receptors is a woman between 45 and 60 years old in good health and CMV-seronegative. Both conserved end residues are part of each CDR3. D genes are given only for firm matches. Size is stated for part of the rows, as once, few or many counts, or as a class when the clone is expanded.

CDR3 protein,CDR3 DNA,V gene,D gene,clone size,J gene
CASTAQAIMSETQYF,TGTGCCAGCACCGCACAGGCCATAATGTCGGAGACCCAGTACTTC,TRBV5-6,-,-,TRBJ2-5
CASSPRLWRDEQFF,TGTGCCAGCAGCCCCAGGCTCTGGAGGGATGAGCAGTTCTTC,TRBV7-2,-,-,TRBJ2-1
CASSDRGNSNQPQHF,TGTGCCAGCAGTGACAGGGGAAATAGCAATCAGCCCCAGCATTTT,TRBV2,-,-,TRBJ1-5
CASSLAGDSSPSTEAFF,TGTGCCAGCAGCTTAGCCGGGGACAGTTCACCGAGCACTGAAGCTTTCTTT,TRBV7-9,TRBD1,-,TRBJ1-1
CASSRQALRLFF,TGTGCCAGCAGTCGACAGGCCCTGAGACTGTTTTTT,TRBV2,-,once,TRBJ1-4
CASRSGQGHQPQHF,TGTGCCAGCAGGTCCGGACAGGGCCATCAGCCCCAGCATTTT,TRBV28,TRBD1,-,TRBJ1-5
CASSQSPDRGKGETQYF,TGCGCCAGCAGCCAAAGCCCAGACAGGGGCAAGGGGGAGACCCAGTACTTC,TRBV4-1,TRBD1,-,TRBJ2-5
CASSHPDTYYEQYF,TGTGCCAGCAGTCACCCGGACACCTACTACGAGCAGTACTTC,TRBV2,-,-,TRBJ2-7
CASSLGRGPEGYTF,TGTGCCAGCAGCCTTGGCAGGGGGCCGGAGGGCTACACCTTC,TRBV7-3,TRBD1,-,TRBJ1-2
CASSTHYRDRAETQYF,TGTGCCAGCAGCACCCACTACCGGGACAGAGCAGAGACCCAGTACTTC,TRBV5-6,TRBD1,-,TRBJ2-5
CASSQTGDEQYF,TGCGCCAGCAGCCAAACAGGGGACGAGCAGTACTTC,TRBV5-1,TRBD1,-,TRBJ2-7
CASSVTPGGSGNTIYF,TGTGCCAGCAGCGTCACCCCCGGAGGATCCGGAAACACCATATATTTT,TRBV9,-,-,TRBJ1-3
CASSRQPIGKNIQYF,TGCGCCAGCAGCCGACAACCAATAGGCAAAAACATTCAGTACTTC,TRBV4-1,-,few,TRBJ2-4
CASSLSGWERQYF,TGTGCCAGCAGTCTTAGCGGGTGGGAACGGCAGTACTTC,TRBV6-5,TRBD2,few,TRBJ2-7